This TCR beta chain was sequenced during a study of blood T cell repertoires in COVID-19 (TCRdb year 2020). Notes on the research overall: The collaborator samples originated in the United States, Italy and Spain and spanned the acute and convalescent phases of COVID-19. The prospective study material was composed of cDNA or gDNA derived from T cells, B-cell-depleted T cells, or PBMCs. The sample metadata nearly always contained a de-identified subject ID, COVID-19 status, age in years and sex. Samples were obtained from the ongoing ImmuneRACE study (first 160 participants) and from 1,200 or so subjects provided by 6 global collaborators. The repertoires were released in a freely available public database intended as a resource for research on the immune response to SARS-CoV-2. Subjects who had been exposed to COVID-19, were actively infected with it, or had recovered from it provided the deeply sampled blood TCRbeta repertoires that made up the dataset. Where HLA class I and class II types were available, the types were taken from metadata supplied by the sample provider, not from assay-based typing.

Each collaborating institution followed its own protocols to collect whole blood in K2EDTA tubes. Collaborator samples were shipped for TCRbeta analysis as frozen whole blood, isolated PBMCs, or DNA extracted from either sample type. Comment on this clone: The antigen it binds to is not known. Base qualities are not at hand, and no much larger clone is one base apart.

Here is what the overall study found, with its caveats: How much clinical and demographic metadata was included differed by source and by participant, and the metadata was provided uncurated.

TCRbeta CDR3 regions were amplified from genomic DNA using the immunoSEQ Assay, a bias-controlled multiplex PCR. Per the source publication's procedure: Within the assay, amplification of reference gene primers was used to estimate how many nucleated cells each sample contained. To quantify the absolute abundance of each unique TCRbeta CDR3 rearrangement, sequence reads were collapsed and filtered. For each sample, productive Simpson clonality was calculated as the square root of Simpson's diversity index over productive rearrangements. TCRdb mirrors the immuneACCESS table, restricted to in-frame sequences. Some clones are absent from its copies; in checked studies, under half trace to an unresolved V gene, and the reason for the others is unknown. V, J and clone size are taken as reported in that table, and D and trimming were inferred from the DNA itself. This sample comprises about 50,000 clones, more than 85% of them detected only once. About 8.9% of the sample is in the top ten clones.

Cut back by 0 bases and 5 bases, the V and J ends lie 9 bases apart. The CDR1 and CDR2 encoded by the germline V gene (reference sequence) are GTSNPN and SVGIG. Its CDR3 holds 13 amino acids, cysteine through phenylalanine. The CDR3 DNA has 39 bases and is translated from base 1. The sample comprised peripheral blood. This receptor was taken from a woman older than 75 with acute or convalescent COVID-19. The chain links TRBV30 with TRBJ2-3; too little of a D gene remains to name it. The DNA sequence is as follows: TGTGCCTGGAGTGTACATTTTATAGATACGCAGTATTTT. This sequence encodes CAWSVHFIDTQYF.